The clone carrying this T cell receptor (beta chain) was observed once. What it binds is unknown. The CDR3 covers 12 residues. From germline, CDR1 is SGHDN and CDR2 FVKESK. Between the trimmed V and J ends, which lost 1 base and 7 bases, there was a span of 8 bases. Per the study methods: ImmunoSEQ gave junction-only sequences without quality scores, so filtering differed. This table comes from immunoSEQ multiplex PCR, and its TCRdb copy is limited to in-frame clones, with some not included. V and J calls plus clone size are reproduced from that table; the DNA served to infer D and trimming. Of around 1.4 million clones listed, around 98.5% are singletons. This sample was included in a study of shared clonotypes between healthy human individuals. Study-wide results and limits: On the whole, naive subsets had larger estimated richness than memory subsets had. A few donors shared around 5.2% of their naive CD4 clonotypes.

Material: naive CD4+ T cells sorted from blood. Subset noted: CD45RA+ positively selected. The receptor's source is a man aged 25 to 40 in good health. The V and J genes are TRBV14 and TRBJ2-7; unclear D gene. The CDR3 DNA follows: TGTGCCAGCAGCCAAGTACGTTTGGAGCAGTACTTC. It translates to CASSQVRLEQYF.